This T cell receptor beta chain was sequenced for a study of shared clonotypes between healthy human individuals. Study information: Researchers assigned three CD4 naive, three CD4 memory, two CD8 naive and one CD8 memory plate to each donor.

The CDR3 length is 15 residues. V lost 4 bases and J lost 1, with 11 bases in between. CDR1 is MDHEN and CDR2 is SYDVKM in the germline V gene. Profiled with immunoSEQ multiplex PCR; TCRdb holds only in-frame clones, not every one. This repertoire shows about 1.5 million clones, 98% found once; its top ten account for around 0.45%. The rearrangement joins TRBV28 to TRBJ1-5; maybe TRBD1 (5 bases). Sequencing input: naive CD4+ T cells sorted from blood. Indicated subset: CD45RA+ positively selected. The source is a man between 25 and 39 years old in good health. The CDR3 nucleotides read TGTGCCAGCAGTTGGAGGGGCCTAAGCAATCAGCCCCAGCATTTT. This gives the protein CASSWRGLSNQPQHF.